This entry describes one TCR beta chain. As yet, its antigen is unknown. The sample originates from a study of cytomegalovirus exposure and HLA in healthy donors. Overall study findings and caveats: One variant, a missense change in DCLRE1C, was linked in a later analysis to TCR beta V- and J-gene trimming.

This CDR3 is built from 16 residues. The germline V gene encodes CDR1 LNHDA and CDR2 SQIVND (reference sequence). Between the trimmed V and J ends, which lost 7 bases and 4 bases, there was a span of 19 bases. Primers included in the PCR were 60 Vbeta and 13 Jbeta primers. TCRdb keeps only in-frame clones here, not all; method: immunoSEQ multiplex PCR. The sample holds approximately 150,000 clones. This clonotype originated in a woman aged 45 to 65 in good health and CMV-seronegative. The sample consisted of PBMCs. The chain has TRBV19 and TRBJ2-2; perhaps TRBD1 as D (6 bases). The CDR3 here is CASNDMGASATGELFF. The DNA of the CDR3 is TGTGCCAGTAACGACATGGGGGCTAGTGCCACCGGGGAGCTGTTTTTT.